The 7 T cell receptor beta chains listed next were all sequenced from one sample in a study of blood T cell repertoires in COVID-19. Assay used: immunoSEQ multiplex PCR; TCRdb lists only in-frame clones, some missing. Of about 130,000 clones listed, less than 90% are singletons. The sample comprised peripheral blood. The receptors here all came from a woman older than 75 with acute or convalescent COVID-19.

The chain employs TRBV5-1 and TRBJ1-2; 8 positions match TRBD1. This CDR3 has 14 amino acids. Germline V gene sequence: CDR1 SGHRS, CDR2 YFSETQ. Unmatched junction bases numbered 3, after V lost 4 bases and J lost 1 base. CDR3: CASSRQGNNYGYTF. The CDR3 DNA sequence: TGCGCCAGCAGCCGACAGGGGAATAACTATGGCTACACCTTC.

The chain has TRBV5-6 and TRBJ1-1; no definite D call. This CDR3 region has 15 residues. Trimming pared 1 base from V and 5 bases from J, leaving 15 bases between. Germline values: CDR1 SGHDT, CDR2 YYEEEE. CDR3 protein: CASSLSALESTEAFF. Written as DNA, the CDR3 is TGTGCCAGCAGCTTGTCGGCCCTGGAGAGTACTGAAGCTTTCTTT.

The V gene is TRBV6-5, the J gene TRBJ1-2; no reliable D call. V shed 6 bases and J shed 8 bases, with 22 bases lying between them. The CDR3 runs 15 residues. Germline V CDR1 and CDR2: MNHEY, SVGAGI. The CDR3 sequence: CASRAPGMGSKGYTF. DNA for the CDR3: TGTGCCAGCAGAGCCCCGGGAATGGGGTCAAAAGGCTACACCTTC.

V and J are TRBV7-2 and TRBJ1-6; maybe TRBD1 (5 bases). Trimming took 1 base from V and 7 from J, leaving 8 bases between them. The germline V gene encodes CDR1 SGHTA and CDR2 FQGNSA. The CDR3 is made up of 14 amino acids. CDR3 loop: CASSLGQSNSPLHF. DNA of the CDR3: TGTGCCAGCAGCTTAGGACAGAGCAATTCACCCCTCCACTTT.

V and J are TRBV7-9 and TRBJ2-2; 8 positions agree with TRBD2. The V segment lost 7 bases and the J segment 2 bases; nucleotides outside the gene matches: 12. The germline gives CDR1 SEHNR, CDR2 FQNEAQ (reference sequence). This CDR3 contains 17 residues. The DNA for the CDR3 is TGTGCCAGCAAACTGACGGGCGGGGGGACCAACACCGGGGAGCTGTTTTTT. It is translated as CASKLTGGGTNTGELFF.

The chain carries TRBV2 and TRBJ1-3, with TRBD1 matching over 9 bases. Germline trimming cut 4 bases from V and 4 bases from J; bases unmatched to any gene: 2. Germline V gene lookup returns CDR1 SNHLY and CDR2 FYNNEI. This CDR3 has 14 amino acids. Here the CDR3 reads CASSGGQGGNTIYF. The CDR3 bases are TGTGCCAGCAGTGGGGGACAGGGAGGAAACACCATATATTTT.

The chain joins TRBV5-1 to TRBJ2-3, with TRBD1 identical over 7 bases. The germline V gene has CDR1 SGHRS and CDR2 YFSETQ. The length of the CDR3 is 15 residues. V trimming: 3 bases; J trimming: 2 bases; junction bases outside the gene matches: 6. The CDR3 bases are TGCGCCAGCAGCTCGGGACAGCTGAACACAGATACGCAGTATTTT. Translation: CASSSGQLNTDTQYF.